This TCR beta chain came from a study of human T cells and chemical hapten exposure. Study-level background: Minor volume differences among pooled libraries chiefly drove per-sample TCR yield variation.

This clonotype was seen a few times. As yet, its antigen is unknown. The CDR3 consists of 13 residues. The V and J ends lost 9 bases and 5 bases, in that order; junction bases with no gene match: 9. The germline gives CDR1 SGHDT, CDR2 YYEEEE. The study used a library that attached unique molecular identifiers to individual cDNA molecules. In the source study's methods: With a range of about 23,224 to 750,000, the median per sample was roughly 97,000 TCRs. One entry per CDR3 protein results from TCRdb running MiXCR on the 5' RACE reads. It is TCRdb's table, rather than the study itself, that gives the V and J calls and clone size. Of 70,000 to 85,000 distinct CDR3 sequences listed, more than 15% are singletons. Study-level findings and limits: The study found that DPC sensitization did not change TCRs above 1 in 1000 frequency.

The total RNA was obtained from whole blood that was not fractionated. This chain links TRBV5-6 with TRBJ2-5, with TRBD1 matching 8 bases. The origin of this receptor is a female donor in good health. The DNA for the CDR3 is TGTGCCACGCAGGGGGCCGGAGGTGAGACCCAGTACTTC. Protein sequence: CATQGAGGETQYF.